This is a list of T cell receptor beta chains from one sample in a study of T-cell memory formation after mild COVID-19. TCRdb processed the 5' RACE reads anew with MiXCR; each CDR3 protein has one entry. Of 470,000 or so distinct CDR3 sequences in the sample, roughly 23% were seen once. Sequenced sample: PBMCs or a T cell subset sorted from them (not recorded which). The receptors stem from an adult woman who had mild COVID-19 (a few samples of this study predate the infection). Cell type and time point are not known. CDR3s include the opening cysteine and the closing phenylalanine or tryptophan. A D gene is named only where the DNA matches it firmly. Clone size is stated in some rows and not others, as once, few, many or a class when expanded.

>-|TRBD2|TRBJ2-1|TRBV24-1
TGTGCCACCAGTGATTCACGAAAAAAGCGGGGGGCCAGAACCTACAATGAGCAGTTCTTC
CATSDSRKKRGARTYNEQFF
>-|-|TRBJ1-2|TRBV20-1
TGCAGTGCTGTTTCGGGCTATGGCTACACCTTC
CSAVSGYGYTF
>-|TRBD2|TRBJ2-6|TRBV7-9
TGTGCCAGCAGCTCCCCACTAGCGGGCTCTGGGGCCAACGTCCTGACTTTC
CASSSPLAGSGANVLTF
>once|TRBD1|TRBJ1-1|TRBV3-1
TGTGCCAGCAGACTGACAGGGCGACCCGCTGAAGCTTTCTTT
CASRLTGRPAEAFF
>-|-|TRBJ1-1|TRBV6-5
TGTGCCAGCAGTTACACCGGGACCGCCTCAGAAGCTTTCTTT
CASSYTGTASEAFF
>-|-|TRBJ2-7|TRBV7-9
TGTGCCAGCAGCGGGCGGGACAGTGAAATCGAGCAGTACTTC
CASSGRDSEIEQYF
>-|-|TRBJ1-4|TRBV20-1
TGCAGTGCTAGAGATGTGTGGGGCTCTGAAAAACTGTTTTTT
CSARDVWGSEKLFF
>-|TRBD2|TRBJ2-5|TRBV20-1
TGCAGTGCTAGAGAAAGACTAGCGGTCCCGGTGGCCCAGTACTTC
CSARERLAVPVAQYF
>-|TRBD1|TRBJ1-2|TRBV27
TGTGCCAGCTCTTACGCAGGGGGCGCAACTGGCTACACCTTC
CASSYAGGATGYTF
>-|-|TRBJ2-3|TRBV7-2
TGTGCCAGCAGCTACAGCAATACAGATACGCAGTATTTT
CASSYSNTDTQYF